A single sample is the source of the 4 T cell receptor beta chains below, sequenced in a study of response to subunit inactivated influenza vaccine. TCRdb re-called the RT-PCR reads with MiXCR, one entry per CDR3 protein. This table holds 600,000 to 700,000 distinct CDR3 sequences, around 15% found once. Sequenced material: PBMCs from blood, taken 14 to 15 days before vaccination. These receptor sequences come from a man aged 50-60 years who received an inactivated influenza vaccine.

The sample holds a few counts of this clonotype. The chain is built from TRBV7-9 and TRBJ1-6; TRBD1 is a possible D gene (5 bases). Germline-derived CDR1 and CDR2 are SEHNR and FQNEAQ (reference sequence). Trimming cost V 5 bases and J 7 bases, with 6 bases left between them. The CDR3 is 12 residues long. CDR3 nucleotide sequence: TGTGCCAGCAGCAACAGGAATTCACCCCTCCACTTT. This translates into CASSNRNSPLHF.

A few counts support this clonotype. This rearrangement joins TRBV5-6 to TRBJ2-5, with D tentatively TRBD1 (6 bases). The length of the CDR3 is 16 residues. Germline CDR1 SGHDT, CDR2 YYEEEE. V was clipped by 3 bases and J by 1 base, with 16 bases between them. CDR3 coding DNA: TGTGCCAGCAGCTGGGGGCGGACAGTTTCCCAAGAGACCCAGTACTTC. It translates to CASSWGRTVSQETQYF. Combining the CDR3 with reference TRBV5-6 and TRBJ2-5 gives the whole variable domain DAGVTQSPTHLIKTRGQQVTLRCSPKSGHDTVSWYQQALGQGPQFIFQYYEEEERQRGNFPDRFSGHQFPNYSSELNVNALLLGDSALYLCASSWGRTVSQETQYFGPGTRLLVL.

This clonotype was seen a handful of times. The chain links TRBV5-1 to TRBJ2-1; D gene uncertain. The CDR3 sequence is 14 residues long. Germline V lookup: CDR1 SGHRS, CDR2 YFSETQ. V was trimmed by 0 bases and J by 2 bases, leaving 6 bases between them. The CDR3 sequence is CASSLEVTYNEQFF. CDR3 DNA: TGCGCCAGCAGCTTGGAGGTCACCTACAATGAGCAGTTCTTC.

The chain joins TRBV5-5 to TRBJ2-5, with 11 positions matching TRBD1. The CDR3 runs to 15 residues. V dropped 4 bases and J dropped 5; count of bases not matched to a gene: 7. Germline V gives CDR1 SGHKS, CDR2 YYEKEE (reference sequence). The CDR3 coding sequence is TGTGCCAGCAGCCTGGACAGGGGGCGGTGGGAGACCCAGTACTTC. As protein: CASSLDRGRWETQYF. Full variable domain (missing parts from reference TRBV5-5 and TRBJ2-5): DAGVTQSPTHLIKTRGQQVTLRCSPISGHKSVSWYQQVLGQGPQFIFQYYEKEERGRGNFPDRFSARQFPNYSSELNVNALLLGDSALYLCASSLDRGRWETQYFGPGTRLLVL.